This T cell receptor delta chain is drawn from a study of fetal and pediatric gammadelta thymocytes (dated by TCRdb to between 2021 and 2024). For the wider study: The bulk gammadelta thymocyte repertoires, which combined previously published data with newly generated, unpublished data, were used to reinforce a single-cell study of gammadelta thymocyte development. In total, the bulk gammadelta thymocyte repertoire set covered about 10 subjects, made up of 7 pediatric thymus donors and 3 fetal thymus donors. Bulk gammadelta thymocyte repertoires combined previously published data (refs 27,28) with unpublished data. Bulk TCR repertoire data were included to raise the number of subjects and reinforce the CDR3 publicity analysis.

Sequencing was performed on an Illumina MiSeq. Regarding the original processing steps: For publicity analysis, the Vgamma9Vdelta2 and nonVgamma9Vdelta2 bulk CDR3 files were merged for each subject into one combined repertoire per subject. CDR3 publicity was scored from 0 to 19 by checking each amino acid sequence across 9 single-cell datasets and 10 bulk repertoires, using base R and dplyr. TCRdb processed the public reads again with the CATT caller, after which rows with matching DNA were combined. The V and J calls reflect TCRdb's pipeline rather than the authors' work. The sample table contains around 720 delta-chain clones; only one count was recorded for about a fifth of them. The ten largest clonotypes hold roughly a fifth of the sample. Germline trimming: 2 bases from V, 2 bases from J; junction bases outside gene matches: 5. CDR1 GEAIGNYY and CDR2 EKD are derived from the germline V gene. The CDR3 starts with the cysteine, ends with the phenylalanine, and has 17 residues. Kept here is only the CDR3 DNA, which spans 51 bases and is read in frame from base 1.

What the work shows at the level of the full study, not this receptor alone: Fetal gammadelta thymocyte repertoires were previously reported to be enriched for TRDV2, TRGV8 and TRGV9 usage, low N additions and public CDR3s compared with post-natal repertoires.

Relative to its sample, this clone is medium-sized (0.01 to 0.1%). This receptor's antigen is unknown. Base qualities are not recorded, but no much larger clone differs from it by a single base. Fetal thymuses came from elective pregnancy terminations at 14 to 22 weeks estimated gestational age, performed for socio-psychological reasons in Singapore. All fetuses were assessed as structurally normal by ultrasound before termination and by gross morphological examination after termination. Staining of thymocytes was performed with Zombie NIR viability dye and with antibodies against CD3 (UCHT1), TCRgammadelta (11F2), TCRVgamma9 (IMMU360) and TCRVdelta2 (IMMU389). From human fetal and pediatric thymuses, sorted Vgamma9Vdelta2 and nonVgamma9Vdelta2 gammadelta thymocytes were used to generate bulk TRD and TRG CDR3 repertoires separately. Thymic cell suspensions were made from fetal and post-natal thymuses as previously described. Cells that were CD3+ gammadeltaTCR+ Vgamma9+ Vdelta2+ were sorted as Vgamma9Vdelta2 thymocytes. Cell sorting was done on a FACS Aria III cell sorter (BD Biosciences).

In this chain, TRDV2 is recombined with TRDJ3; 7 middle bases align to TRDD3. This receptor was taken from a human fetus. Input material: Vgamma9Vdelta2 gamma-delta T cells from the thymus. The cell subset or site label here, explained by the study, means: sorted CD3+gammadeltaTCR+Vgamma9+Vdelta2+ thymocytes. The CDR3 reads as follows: CACDSTGDAWDTRQMFF. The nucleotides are TGTGCCTGTGACAGTACTGGGGACGCCTGGGACACCCGACAGATGTTTTTC.